This section outlines one T cell receptor (beta chain) sequence together with its context. The entry originates in a study of T-cell memory formation after mild COVID-19. TCRdb ran MiXCR on the 5' RACE reads and lists one entry per CDR3 protein. The sample yields 90,000 to 130,000 distinct CDR3 sequences, over 15% seen once. The CDR3 is made up of 14 amino acids. From germline, CDR1 is SGHRS and CDR2 YFSETQ. Trimming stripped 4 bases from V and 3 bases from J, with 14 bases between. Input material: PBMCs or a T cell subset sorted from them (not recorded which). V is TRBV5-1 and J is TRBJ2-7; no definite D call. The TCR sequence derives from a man aged 18 to 29 who had mild COVID-19 (a few samples of this study predate the infection). Cell type and time point are not known. The CDR3 loop reads CASSPDGRSYEQYF. CDR3 sequence (DNA): TGCGCCAGCAGCCCCGATGGAAGAAGCTACGAGCAGTACTTC.